This paragraph reports one TCR beta chain. CDR1 and CDR2 (germline): SGHVS, FQNEAQ. CDR3 length: 14 residues. Deletions cut 0 bases from V and 7 bases from J, with 12 bases between. The entry originates in a study of Ad26.COV2.S vaccination and SARS-CoV-2 variants. About the research overall: Dosing was one shot or two shots 56 days apart.

Treatment noted: around 19 received Ad26.COV2.S at low or high dose, single or two shots; about five received placebo; per-sample allocation not given. The investigators took samples on day 63 after the first vaccine or placebo injection. Immunization relied on an Ad26 vector, which expressed Wuhan-strain SARS-CoV-2 spike. Using immunoSEQ multiplex PCR, the repertoire was profiled, and TCRdb retains in-frame clones only, with some absent. This table holds 200,000 to 250,000 clones, approximately 90% found once. The source is a person aged 18-60 years who received the Ad26.COV2.S COVID-19 vaccine or a placebo. This sequence joins TRBV7-8 and TRBJ1-2; D is unclear. This material consisted of peripheral blood, taken in a trial of Ad26.COV2.S vaccine versus placebo. CDR3 protein: CASSLAVGSGGYTF. CDR3 DNA sequence: TGTGCCAGCAGCTTAGCTGTTGGGTCTGGTGGCTACACCTTC.